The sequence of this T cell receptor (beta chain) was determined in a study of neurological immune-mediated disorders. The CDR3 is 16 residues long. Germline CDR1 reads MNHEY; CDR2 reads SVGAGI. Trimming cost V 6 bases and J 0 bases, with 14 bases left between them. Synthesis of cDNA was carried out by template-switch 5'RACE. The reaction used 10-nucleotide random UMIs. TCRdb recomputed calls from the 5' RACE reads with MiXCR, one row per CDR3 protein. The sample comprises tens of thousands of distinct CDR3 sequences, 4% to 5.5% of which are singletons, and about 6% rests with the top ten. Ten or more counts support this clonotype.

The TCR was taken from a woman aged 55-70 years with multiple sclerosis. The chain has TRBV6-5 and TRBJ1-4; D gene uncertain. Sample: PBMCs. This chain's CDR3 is CASRTRTDPTNEKLFF. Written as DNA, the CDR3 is TGTGCCAGCAGAACGAGGACGGACCCAACTAATGAAAAACTGTTTTTT.